The 10 T cell receptor beta chains below all came from one sample that was sequenced in a study of radiotherapy plus CTLA-4 blockade in lung cancer. This table comes from immunoSEQ multiplex PCR, and its TCRdb copy is limited to in-frame clones, with some not included. The top ten hold 7% to 7.5% of the sample, which has roughly 71,000 clones, around four fifths seen once. This specimen consisted of peripheral blood, obtained from a patient treated with radiotherapy plus ipilimumab. The receptor set was obtained from a human donor with non-small cell lung cancer who had a complete response to radiotherapy plus ipilimumab.

This chain uses TRBV20-1 with TRBJ1-2; no clear D gene. The CDR3 extends over 11 amino acids. Looked up from germline, CDR1 is DFQATT and CDR2 is SNEGSKA (reference sequence). V was cut by 6 bases and J by 7 bases, with 12 bases left in between. DNA of the CDR3: TGCAGTGCCCGACCAGCGGGTGGCTACACCTTC. This translates into CSARPAGGYTF.

V and J are TRBV10-3 and TRBJ2-5; the match to TRBD1 covers 12 bases. Trimming cost V 6 bases and J 5 bases; bases outside gene matches: 7. Germline V CDR1 and CDR2: ENHRY, SYGVKD. There are 15 residues in the CDR3. CDR3 DNA: TGTGCCATCAGGCAGGGACAGGGGGCGCGGGAGACCCAGTACTTC. Encoded protein: CAIRQGQGARETQYF.

The chain employs TRBV10-3 and TRBJ1-5, with TRBD1 matching 7 bases. Germline V gives CDR1 ENHRY, CDR2 SYGVKD. The CDR3 totals 12 residues. The trim removed 10 bases at V and 4 bases at J, leaving 4 bases unmatched. CDR3 loop: CATSGGNQPQHF. For the CDR3, the DNA is TGTGCCACATCAGGGGGGAATCAGCCCCAGCATTTT.

This clone occurred a few times. The chain carries TRBV6-8 and TRBJ2-5; TRBD1 is a possible D gene (5 bases). Germline V CDR1 and CDR2: MNHGY, SAAAGT. Trimming cost V 0 bases and J 1 base, with 12 bases left between them. The CDR3 sequence is 16 residues long. The CDR3: CASSYSRTSGQETQYF. The CDR3 DNA reads TGTGCCAGCAGTTACTCTCGGACATCCGGCCAAGAGACCCAGTACTTC.

In DNA form, the CDR3 reads TGTGCCTGGAGTTCGACAGGGGCTGGGGCCAACGTCCTGACTTTC. Translated: CAWSSTGAGANVLTF. This chain links TRBV30 with TRBJ2-6; 8 positions match TRBD1. Trimming at V came to 2 bases and at J to 2 bases, leaving 2 bases not matched to a gene. From germline, CDR1 is GTSNPN and CDR2 SVGIG (reference sequence). The CDR3 sequence is 15 residues long.

By sample share, this clone is medium-sized. The V call is TRBV6-5, the J call TRBJ1-4, with 7 bases lining up with TRBD1. CDR1 is MNHEY, CDR2 SVGAGI, per germline. There are 14 residues in the CDR3. With 6 bases clipped from V and 1 base from J, the junction kept 2 bases outside the gene matches. The CDR3 protein is CASRDRETNEKLFF. In nucleotides, the CDR3 is TGTGCCAGCAGAGACAGGGAAACTAATGAAAAACTGTTTTTT.

This rearrangement joins TRBV6-6 to TRBJ1-1, with a weak D call TRBD1 (5 bases). Trimming pared 10 bases from V and 4 bases from J, leaving 19 bases between. Germline CDR1 reads MNHNY; CDR2 reads SVGAGI (reference sequence). CDR3 length: 14 amino acids. CDR3 nucleotides: TGTGCCACCTTAAGAGGGGTGAGGGGCACTGAAGCTTTCTTT. It specifies CATLRGVRGTEAFF.

The rearrangement uses TRBV6-6 and TRBJ2-1, with TRBD2 identical over 13 bases. V gave up 6 bases and J gave up 4 bases; unmatched junction bases: 3. CDR1 and CDR2 (germline): MNHNY, SVGAGI (reference sequence). The CDR3 spans 15 residues. CDR3 residues: CASSRLAGGYNEQFF. The CDR3 bases are TGTGCCAGCAGCAGACTAGCGGGAGGTTACAATGAGCAGTTCTTC.

V and J are TRBV28 and TRBJ2-1; weak D call: TRBD1 (6 bases). The CDR3 loop spans 15 amino acids. V gave up 8 bases and J gave up 4 bases, with 18 bases separating them. Germline CDR1 is MDHEN and CDR2 is SYDVKM. CDR3 DNA sequence: TGTGCCAGCTATTCTCCCGTGACAGGTTACAATGAGCAGTTCTTC. It specifies CASYSPVTGYNEQFF.

This rearrangement joins TRBV10-1 to TRBJ1-5; weak D call: TRBD1 (5 bases). The CDR3 extends over 13 amino acids. The germline gives CDR1 WNHNN, CDR2 SYGVQD (reference sequence). Trimming left V 5 bases short and J 6 bases short, with 11 bases between. The CDR3 DNA is TGCGCCAGCAGTCCAGGGACGGGTCAGCCCCAGCATTTT. It yields the protein CASSPGTGQPQHF.